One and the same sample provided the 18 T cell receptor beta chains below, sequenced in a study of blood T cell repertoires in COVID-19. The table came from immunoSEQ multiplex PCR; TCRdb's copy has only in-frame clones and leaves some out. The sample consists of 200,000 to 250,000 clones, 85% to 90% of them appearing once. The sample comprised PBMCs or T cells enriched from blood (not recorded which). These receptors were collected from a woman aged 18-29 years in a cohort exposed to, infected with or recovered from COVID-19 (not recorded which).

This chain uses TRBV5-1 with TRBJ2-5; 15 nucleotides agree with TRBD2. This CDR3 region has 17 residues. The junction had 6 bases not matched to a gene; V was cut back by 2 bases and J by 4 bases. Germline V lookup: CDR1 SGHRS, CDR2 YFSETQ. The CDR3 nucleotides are TGCGCCAGCAGCTTAGGGACTAGCGGGGGGCAGGGAGAGACCCAGTACTTC. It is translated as CASSLGTSGGQGETQYF.

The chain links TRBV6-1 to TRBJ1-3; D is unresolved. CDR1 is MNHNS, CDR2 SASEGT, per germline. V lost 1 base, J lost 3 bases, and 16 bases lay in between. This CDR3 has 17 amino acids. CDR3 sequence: CASSEVVGRYFGNTIYF. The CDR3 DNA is TGTGCCAGCAGTGAAGTTGTTGGGAGATACTTTGGAAACACCATATATTTT.

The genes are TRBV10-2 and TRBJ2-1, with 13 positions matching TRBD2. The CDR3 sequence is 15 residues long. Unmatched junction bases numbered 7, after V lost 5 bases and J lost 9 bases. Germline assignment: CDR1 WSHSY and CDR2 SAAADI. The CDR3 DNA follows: TGCGCCAGCAGTTGGACTAGCGGGAGATTTGGTGAGCAGTTCTTC. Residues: CASSWTSGRFGEQFF.

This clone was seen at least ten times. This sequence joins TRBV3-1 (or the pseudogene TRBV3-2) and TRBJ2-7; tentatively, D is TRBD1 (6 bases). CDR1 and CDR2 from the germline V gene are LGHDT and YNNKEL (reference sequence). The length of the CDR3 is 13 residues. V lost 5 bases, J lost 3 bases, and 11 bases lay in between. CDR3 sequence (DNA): TGTGCCAGCAGCACGCAGGGGCGCTACGAGCAGTACTTC. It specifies CASSTQGRYEQYF.

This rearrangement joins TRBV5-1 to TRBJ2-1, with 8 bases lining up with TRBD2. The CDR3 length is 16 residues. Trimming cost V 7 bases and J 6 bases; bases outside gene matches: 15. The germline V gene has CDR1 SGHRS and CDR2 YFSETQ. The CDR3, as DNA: TGCGCCAGCCAACCTTCCCCCGGGACTAGGGGCAATGAGCAGTTCTTC. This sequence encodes CASQPSPGTRGNEQFF.

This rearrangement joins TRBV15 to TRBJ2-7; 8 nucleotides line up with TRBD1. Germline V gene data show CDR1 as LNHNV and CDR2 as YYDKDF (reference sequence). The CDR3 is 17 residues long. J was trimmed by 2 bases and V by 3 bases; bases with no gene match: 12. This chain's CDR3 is CATSSRSRTGLAYEQYF. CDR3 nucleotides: TGTGCCACCAGCAGTCGGAGTCGGACAGGGTTAGCCTACGAGCAGTACTTC.

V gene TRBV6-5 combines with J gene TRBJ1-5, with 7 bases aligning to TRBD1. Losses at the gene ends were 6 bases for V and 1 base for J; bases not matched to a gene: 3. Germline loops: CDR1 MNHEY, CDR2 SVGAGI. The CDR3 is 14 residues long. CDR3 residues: CASRTGYSNQPQHF. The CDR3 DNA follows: TGTGCCAGCAGGACAGGGTACAGCAATCAGCCCCAGCATTTT.

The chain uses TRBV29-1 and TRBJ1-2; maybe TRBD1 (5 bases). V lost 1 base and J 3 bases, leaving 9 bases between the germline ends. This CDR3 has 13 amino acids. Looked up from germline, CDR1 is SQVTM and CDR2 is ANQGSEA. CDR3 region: CSVEAGLYYGYTF. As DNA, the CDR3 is TGCAGCGTTGAAGCAGGGCTATACTATGGCTACACCTTC.

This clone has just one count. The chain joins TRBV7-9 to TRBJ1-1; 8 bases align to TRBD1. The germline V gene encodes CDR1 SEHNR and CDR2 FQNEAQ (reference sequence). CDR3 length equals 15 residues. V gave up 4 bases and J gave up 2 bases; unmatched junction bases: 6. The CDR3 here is CASSSGTGRNTEAFF. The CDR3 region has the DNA TGTGCCAGCAGCTCCGGGACAGGAAGAAACACTGAAGCTTTCTTT. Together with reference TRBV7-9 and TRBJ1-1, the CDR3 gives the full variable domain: DTGVSQNPRHKITKRGQNVTFRCDPISEHNRLYWYRQTLGQGPEFLTYFQNEAQLEKSRLLSDRFSAERPKGSFSTLEIQRTEQGDSAMYLCASSSGTGRNTEAFFGQGTRLTVV.

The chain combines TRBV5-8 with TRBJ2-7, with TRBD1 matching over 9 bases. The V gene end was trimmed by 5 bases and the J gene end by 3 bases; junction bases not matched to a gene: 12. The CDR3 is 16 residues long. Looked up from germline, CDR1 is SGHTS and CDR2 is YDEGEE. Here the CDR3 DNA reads TGTGCCAGCAGTCGGGCCGGGACAGGGACCCACTACGAGCAGTACTTC. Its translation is CASSRAGTGTHYEQYF.

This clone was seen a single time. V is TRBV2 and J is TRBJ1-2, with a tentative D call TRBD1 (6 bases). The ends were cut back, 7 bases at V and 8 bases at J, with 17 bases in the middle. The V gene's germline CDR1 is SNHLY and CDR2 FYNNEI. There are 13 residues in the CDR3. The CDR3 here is CASINRVYGGYTF. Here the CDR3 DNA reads TGTGCCAGCATCAACAGGGTCTACGGGGGCTACACCTTC. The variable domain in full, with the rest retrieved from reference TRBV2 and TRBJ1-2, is EPEVTQTPSHQVTQMGQEVILRCVPISNHLYFYWYRQILGQKVEFLVSFYNNEISEKSEIFDDQFSVERPDGSNFTLKIRSTKLEDSAMYFCASINRVYGGYTFGSGTRLTVV.

In DNA, the CDR3 is TGTGCCAGCAGCTTAGCCGGAGGGAACACCGGGGAGCTGTTTTTT. Translating it yields CASSLAGGNTGELFF. V usage is TRBV11-2 and J usage is TRBJ2-2, with TRBD2 as a possible D gene (5 bases). There are 15 residues in the CDR3. CDR1 is SGHAT and CDR2 is FQNNGV in the germline V gene. The ends were cut back, 1 base at V and 1 base at J, with 7 bases in the middle.

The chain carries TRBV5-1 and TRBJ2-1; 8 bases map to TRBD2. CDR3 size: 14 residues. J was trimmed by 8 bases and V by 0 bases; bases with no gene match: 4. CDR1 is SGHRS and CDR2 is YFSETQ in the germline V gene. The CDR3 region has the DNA TGCGCCAGCAGCTTGGGCGGGGGGTACGATGAGCAGTTCTTC. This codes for CASSLGGGYDEQFF.

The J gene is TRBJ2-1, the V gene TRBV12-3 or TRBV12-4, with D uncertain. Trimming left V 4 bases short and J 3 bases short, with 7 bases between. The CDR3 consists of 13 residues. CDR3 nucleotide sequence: TGTGCCAGCAGTTCCGCTAGCTACAATGAGCAGTTCTTC. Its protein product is CASSSASYNEQFF.

CDR3 sequence reads: CASSDASSGNTIYF. The CDR3 bases are TGTGCCAGCAGTGACGCTAGCTCTGGAAACACCATATATTTT. The gene calls are TRBV2 and TRBJ1-3, with D unclear. Germline CDR1 reads SNHLY; CDR2 reads FYNNEI. The V and J ends lost 3 bases and 0 bases respectively, with 6 bases between them. This CDR3 spans 14 amino acids. Full variable domain (missing parts from reference TRBV2 and TRBJ1-3): EPEVTQTPSHQVTQMGQEVILRCVPISNHLYFYWYRQILGQKVEFLVSFYNNEISEKSEIFDDQFSVERPDGSNFTLKIRSTKLEDSAMYFCASSDASSGNTIYFGEGSWLTVV.

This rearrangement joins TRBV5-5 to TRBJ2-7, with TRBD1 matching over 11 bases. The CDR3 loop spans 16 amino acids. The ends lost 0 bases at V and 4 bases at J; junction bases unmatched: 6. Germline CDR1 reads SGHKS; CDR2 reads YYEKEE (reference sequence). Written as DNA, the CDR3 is TGTGCCAGCAGCTTGGTGGGAGGACAGGGGGCATACGAGCAGTACTTC. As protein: CASSLVGGQGAYEQYF. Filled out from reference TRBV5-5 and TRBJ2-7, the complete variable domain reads DAGVTQSPTHLIKTRGQQVTLRCSPISGHKSVSWYQQVLGQGPQFIFQYYEKEERGRGNFPDRFSARQFPNYSSELNVNALLLGDSALYLCASSLVGGQGAYEQYFGPGTRLTVT.

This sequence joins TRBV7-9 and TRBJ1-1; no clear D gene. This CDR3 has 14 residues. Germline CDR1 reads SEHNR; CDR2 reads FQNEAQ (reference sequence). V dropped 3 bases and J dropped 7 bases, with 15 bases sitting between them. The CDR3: CASSFTDRNLEAFF. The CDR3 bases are TGTGCCAGCAGCTTTACAGACCGGAACCTTGAAGCTTTCTTT.

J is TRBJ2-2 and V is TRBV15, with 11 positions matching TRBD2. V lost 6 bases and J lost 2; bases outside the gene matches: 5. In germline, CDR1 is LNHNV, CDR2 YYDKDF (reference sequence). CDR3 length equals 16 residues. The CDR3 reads CATRKTSGGNTGELFF. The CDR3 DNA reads TGTGCCACCAGGAAAACTAGCGGGGGAAACACCGGGGAGCTGTTTTTT.